A single sample is the source of the 3 T cell receptor beta chains below, sequenced in a study of STAT3 mutations in large granular lymphocyte leukemia. These receptors have no known antigen. Regarding the study as a whole: Every T-LGLL patient had at least one immunodominant TCRbeta clonotype.

Sequenced by immunoSEQ multiplex PCR; TCRdb stores in-frame clones only, minus some. Of under 15,000 clones in the sample, 65% to 85% are singletons; the top ten hold roughly 56%. Material for sequencing was peripheral blood mononuclear cells. The receptors were gathered from a man between 60 and 75 years old with T-cell large granular lymphocyte leukemia. Some clones in this sample may be carry-over from other donors' samples.

This sequence joins TRBV19 and TRBJ1-5, with TRBD1 matching 8 bases. Germline V gene data show CDR1 as LNHDA and CDR2 as SQIVND (reference sequence). The CDR3 runs to 17 residues. The V segment lost 6 bases and the J segment 1 base; nucleotides outside the gene matches: 11. CDR3 in amino acids: CASSFPTGVGSNQPQHF. CDR3 in DNA: TGTGCCAGTAGCTTTCCGACAGGGGTAGGGAGCAATCAGCCCCAGCATTTT.

The rearrangement links TRBV19 to TRBJ2-1; D unclear. Germline loops: CDR1 LNHDA, CDR2 SQIVND (reference sequence). Trimming took off 5 bases at V and 5 bases at J, with 7 bases between the two ends. The CDR3 runs to 12 residues. The CDR3 region is CASSQRDNEQFF. CDR3 nucleotide sequence: TGTGCCAGTAGTCAACGGGACAATGAGCAGTTCTTC. Complete variable domain (other parts from reference TRBV19 and TRBJ2-1): DGGITQSPKYLFRKEGQNVTLSCEQNLNHDAMYWYRQDPGQGLRLIYYSQIVNDFQKGDIAEGYSVSREKKESFPLTVTSAQKNPTAFYLCASSQRDNEQFFGPGTRLTVL.

The CDR3 sequence: CASSLGRNTEAFF. The CDR3 DNA is TGTGCCAGCAGCTTGGGTCGGAACACTGAAGCTTTCTTT. The chain combines TRBV5-4 with TRBJ1-1; D ambiguous. The V end was cut by 0 bases, the J end by 1 base, with 4 bases between. Looked up from germline, CDR1 is SGHNT and CDR2 is YYREEE (reference sequence). The CDR3 loop spans 13 amino acids.